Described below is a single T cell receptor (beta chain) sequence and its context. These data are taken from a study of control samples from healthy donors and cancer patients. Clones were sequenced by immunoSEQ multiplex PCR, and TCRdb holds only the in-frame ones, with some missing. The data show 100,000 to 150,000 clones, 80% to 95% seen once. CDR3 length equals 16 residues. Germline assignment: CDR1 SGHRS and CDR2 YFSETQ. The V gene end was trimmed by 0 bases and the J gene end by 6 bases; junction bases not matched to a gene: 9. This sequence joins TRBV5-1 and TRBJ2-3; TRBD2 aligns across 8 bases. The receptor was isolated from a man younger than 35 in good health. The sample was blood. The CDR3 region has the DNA TGCGCCAGCAGCTTGGGGGCTAGCGGGCTTTCCGATACGCAGTATTTT. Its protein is CASSLGASGLSDTQYF.